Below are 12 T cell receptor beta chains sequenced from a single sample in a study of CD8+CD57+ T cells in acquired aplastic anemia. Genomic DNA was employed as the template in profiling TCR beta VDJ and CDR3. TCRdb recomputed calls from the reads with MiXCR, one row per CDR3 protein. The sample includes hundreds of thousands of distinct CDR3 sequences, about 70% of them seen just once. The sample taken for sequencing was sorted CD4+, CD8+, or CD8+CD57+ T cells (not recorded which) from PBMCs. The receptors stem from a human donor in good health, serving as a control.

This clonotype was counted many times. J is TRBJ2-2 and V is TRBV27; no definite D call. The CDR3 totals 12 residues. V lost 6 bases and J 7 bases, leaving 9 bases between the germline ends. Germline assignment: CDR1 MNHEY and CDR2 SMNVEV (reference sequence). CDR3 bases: TGTGCCAGCAGCTACACAATCGGGGAGCTGTTTTTT. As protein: CASSYTIGELFF.

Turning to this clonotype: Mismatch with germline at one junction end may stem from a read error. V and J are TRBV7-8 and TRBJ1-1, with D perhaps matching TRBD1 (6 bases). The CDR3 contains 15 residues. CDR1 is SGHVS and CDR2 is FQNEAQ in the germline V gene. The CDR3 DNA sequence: TGTGCCAGCAGCGTAGCTACAGGGTGGAACACTGAAGCTTTCTTT. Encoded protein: CASSVATGWNTEAFF.

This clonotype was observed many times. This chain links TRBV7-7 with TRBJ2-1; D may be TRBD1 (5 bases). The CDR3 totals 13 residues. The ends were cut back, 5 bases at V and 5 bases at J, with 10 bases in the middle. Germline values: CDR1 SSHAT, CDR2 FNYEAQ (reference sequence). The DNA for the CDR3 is TGTGCCAGCAGCACGGACAACAACAATGAGCAGTTCTTC. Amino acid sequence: CASSTDNNNEQFF.

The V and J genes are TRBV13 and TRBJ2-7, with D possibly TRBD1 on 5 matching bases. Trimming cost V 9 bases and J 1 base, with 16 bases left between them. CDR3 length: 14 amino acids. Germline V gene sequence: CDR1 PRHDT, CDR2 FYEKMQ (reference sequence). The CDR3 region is CARSRIRESYEQYF. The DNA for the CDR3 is TGTGCCAGGAGCCGGATCAGGGAATCCTACGAGCAGTACTTC.

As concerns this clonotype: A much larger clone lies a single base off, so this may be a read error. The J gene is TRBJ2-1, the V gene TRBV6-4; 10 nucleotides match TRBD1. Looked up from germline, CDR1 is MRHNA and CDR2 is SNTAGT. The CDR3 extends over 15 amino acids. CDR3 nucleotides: TGTGCCAGCAGTGCCGGACAGGGGGGTACTTACGAGCAGTCCTTC. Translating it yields CASSAGQGGTYEQSF.

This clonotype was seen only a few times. This CDR3 reads CASSAIAADTIYF. The CDR3 nucleotides are TGTGCCAGCAGCGCTATCGCAGCGGACACCATATATTTT. V gene TRBV7-6 combines with J gene TRBJ1-3; no clear D. Trimming left V 5 bases short and J 8 bases short, with 13 bases between. Germline-derived CDR1 and CDR2 are SGHVS and FNYEAQ. The CDR3 loop spans 13 amino acids.

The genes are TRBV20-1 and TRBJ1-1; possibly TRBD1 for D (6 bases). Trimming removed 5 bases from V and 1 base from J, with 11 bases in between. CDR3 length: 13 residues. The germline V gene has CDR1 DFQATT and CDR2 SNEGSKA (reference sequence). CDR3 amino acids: CSAGEDRNTEAFF. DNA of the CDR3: TGCAGTGCTGGGGAGGACAGGAACACTGAAGCTTTCTTT.

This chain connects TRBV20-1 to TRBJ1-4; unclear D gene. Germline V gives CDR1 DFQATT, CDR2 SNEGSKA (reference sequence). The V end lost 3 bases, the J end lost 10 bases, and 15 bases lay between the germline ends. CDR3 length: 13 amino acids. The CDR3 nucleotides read TGCAGTGCTAGTTCCGGGAATTCTGGAAAACTGTTTTTT. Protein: CSASSGNSGKLFF.

The CDR3 region has the DNA TGTGCCAGCAGGGGGGAGGGGGACAGCTACGAGCAGTACTTC. This codes for CASRGEGDSYEQYF. This chain joins TRBV27 and TRBJ2-7; D is perhaps TRBD1 or TRBD2 (7 bases each). CDR3 length: 14 residues. Trimming left V 6 bases short and J 3 bases short, with 15 bases between. Germline loops: CDR1 MNHEY, CDR2 SMNVEV (reference sequence).

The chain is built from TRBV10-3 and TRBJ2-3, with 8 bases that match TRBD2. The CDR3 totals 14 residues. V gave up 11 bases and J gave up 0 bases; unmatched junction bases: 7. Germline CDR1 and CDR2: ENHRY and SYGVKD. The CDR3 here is CAVSGETSTDTQYF. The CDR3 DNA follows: TGTGCCGTTAGCGGGGAAACTAGCACAGATACGCAGTATTTT.

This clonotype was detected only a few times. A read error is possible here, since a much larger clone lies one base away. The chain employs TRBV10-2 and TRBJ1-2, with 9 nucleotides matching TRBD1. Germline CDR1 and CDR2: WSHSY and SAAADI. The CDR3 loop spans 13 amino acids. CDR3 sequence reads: CASGRRQGDGYTF. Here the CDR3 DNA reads TGTGCCAGCGGTCGACGACAGGGGGATGGCTACACCTTC.

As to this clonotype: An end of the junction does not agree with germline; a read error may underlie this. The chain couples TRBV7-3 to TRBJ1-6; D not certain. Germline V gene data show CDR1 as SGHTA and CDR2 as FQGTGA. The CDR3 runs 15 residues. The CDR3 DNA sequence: TGTGCCACCAGCATAGGTTTTGACGATGGATCCACCTTCCACTTT. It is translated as CATSIGFDDGSTFHF.